Sequencing of this TCR beta chain was carried out in a study of blood T cell repertoires in COVID-19. Study overall: Acute and convalescent COVID-19 samples came from the United States, Italy and Spain.

TCRdb's copy holds only in-frame clones and misses some; the assay was immunoSEQ multiplex PCR. The sample includes approximately 360,000 clones, 89% seen only once; the top ten take more than 0.95%. J was trimmed by 3 bases and V by 1 base; bases with no gene match: 5. From germline, CDR1 is LGHNT and CDR2 FRNRAP. The CDR3 length is 15 residues. This chain uses TRBV12-5 with TRBJ1-2; 7 nucleotides line up with TRBD1. This clonotype originated in a man aged 40-49 years with acute or convalescent COVID-19. The sequenced sample consisted of peripheral blood. The CDR3, as DNA: TGTGCTAGTGGTTTGGAACAGGGGTGGGACTATGGCTACACCTTC. The encoded protein is CASGLEQGWDYGYTF.